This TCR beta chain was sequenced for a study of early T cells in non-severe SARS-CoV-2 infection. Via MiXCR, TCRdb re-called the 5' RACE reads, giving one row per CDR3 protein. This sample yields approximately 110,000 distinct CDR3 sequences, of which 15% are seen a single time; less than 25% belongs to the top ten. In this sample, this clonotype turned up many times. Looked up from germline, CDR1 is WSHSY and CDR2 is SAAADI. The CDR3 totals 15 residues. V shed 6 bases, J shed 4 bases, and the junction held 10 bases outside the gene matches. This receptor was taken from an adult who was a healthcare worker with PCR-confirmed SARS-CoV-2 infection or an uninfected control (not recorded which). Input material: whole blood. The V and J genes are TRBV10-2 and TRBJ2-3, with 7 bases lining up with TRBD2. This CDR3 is CASRVTSLASDTQYF. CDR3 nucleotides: TGCGCCAGCAGGGTGACTAGCTTGGCGTCAGATACGCAGTATTTT.